The rows below give T cell receptor beta chains drawn from one sample of a study of T cell responses to AZD1222 COVID-19 vaccine. Repertoires were generated with immunoSEQ multiplex PCR, while TCRdb's copy carries only in-frame clones and drops some. The data hold 110,000 or so clones, with roughly 88% observed a single time. Sequenced material: peripheral blood, taken on day 0 of AZD1222 vaccination. The receptor set was obtained from an adult in good health. The CDR3 runs from the conserved cysteine through the conserved F or W. D genes are given only for firm matches. Size is omitted from some rows. Given values are once, few, many or a class for expanded clones.

cdr3_aa cdr3_nt clone_size d_call j_call v_call
CASSRDYRDEQFF TGTGCCAGCAGCCGGGACTACCGAGATGAGCAGTTCTTC NA TRBD2 TRBJ2-1 TRBV7-2
CASSRQENYGYTF TGTGCCAGCAGCAGACAGGAGAACTATGGCTACACCTTC few NA TRBJ1-2 TRBV6-5
CASGGTLDTEAFF TGTGCCAGCGGAGGGACCCTGGACACTGAAGCTTTCTTT NA NA TRBJ1-1 TRBV6-5
CASSLGAWDYEQYF TGTGCCAGCAGCTTGGGGGCGTGGGATTACGAGCAGTACTTC NA NA TRBJ2-7 TRBV5-4
CASSTGTGVDQPQHF TGTGCCAGTAGTACTGGGACAGGGGTGGATCAGCCCCAGCATTTT NA TRBD1 TRBJ1-5 TRBV19
CASSRDLNTQYF TGCGCCAGCAGTCGGGACCTGAATACGCAGTATTTT NA NA TRBJ2-3 TRBV5-1
CAWSVLGAPPYGYTF TGTGCCTGGAGTGTACTGGGGGCGCCACCCTATGGCTACACCTTC NA NA TRBJ1-2 TRBV30
CASSVSPGGAVETQYF TGTGCCAGCAGCGTATCCCCAGGGGGAGCGGTGGAGACCCAGTACTTC NA TRBD1 TRBJ2-5 TRBV9
CASKTDRENIQYF TGTGCCAGCAAGACGGACAGGGAAAACATTCAGTACTTC once TRBD1 TRBJ2-4 TRBV6-6
CASSEWGYEQFF TGTGCCAGCAGCGAGTGGGGATATGAGCAGTTCTTC NA NA TRBJ2-1 TRBV6-2/TRBV6-3
CASSLGGSHEETQYF TGTGCCAGCAGCTTAGGGGGGAGTCACGAAGAGACCCAGTACTTC NA NA TRBJ2-5 TRBV7-2
CASSGWGNSPLHF TGTGCCAGTAGCGGGTGGGGGAATTCACCCCTCCACTTT NA NA TRBJ1-6 TRBV19
CASSETSGRQTQYF TGTGCCAGCAGTGAAACTAGCGGGAGGCAGACCCAGTACTTC NA TRBD2 TRBJ2-5 TRBV25-1
CASSSGGYNEQFF TGTGCCAGCAGCTCCGGAGGATACAATGAGCAGTTCTTC NA NA TRBJ2-1 TRBV28
CASSPRTGHNEKLFF TGCGCCAGCAGCCCCAGGACGGGACATAATGAAAAACTGTTTTTT NA NA TRBJ1-4 TRBV5-1
CASSVRLADPSSDHSTDTQYF TGTGCCAGCAGCGTACGTCTAGCGGACCCTTCGAGCGACCATAGCACAGATACGCAGTATTTT once TRBD2 TRBJ2-3 TRBV9
CASSPDSVNEQFF TGTGCCAGTAGTCCGGACTCTGTGAATGAGCAGTTCTTC NA NA TRBJ2-1 TRBV19
CAAQGGDYGYTF TGTGCCGCCCAGGGGGGGGACTATGGCTACACCTTC NA TRBD1 TRBJ1-2 TRBV24-1
CASGETSGNTGELFF TGCGCCAGCGGAGAGACTAGCGGGAACACCGGGGAGCTGTTTTTT NA TRBD2 TRBJ2-2 TRBV5-1
CASSQEGTTFQPQHF TGCGCCAGCAGCCAAGAAGGGACTACTTTCCAGCCCCAGCATTTT NA NA TRBJ1-5 TRBV4-1
CASSQDRRRAGYTF TGCGCCAGCAGCCAAGATCGTAGGAGGGCTGGCTACACCTTC NA NA TRBJ1-2 TRBV4-3
CASGIGPAQHF TGCGCCAGCGGGATTGGGCCGGCCCAGCATTTT NA NA TRBJ1-5 TRBV10-1
CASSALPGLEQFF TGTGCCAGCAGCGCCCTCCCCGGGTTGGAGCAGTTCTTC NA NA TRBJ2-1 TRBV9
CASSRNEQYF TGTGCCAGCAGTAGGAACGAGCAGTACTTC NA NA TRBJ2-7 TRBV2
CASGIRGPDTGELFF TGTGCCAGCGGCATCAGGGGACCGGACACCGGGGAGCTGTTTTTT NA NA TRBJ2-2 TRBV7-9
CASSLGGTVPYYGYTF TGTGCCAGCAGCCTAGGCGGGACGGTTCCCTACTATGGCTACACCTTC NA NA TRBJ1-2 TRBV7-2
CASSYPTGEGGGYTF TGTGCCAGCAGTTACCCCACAGGGGAGGGTGGGGGCTACACCTTC NA TRBD1 TRBJ1-2 TRBV6-6
CASSVSGNTGELFF TGTGCCAGCAGCGTGTCTGGGAACACCGGGGAGCTGTTTTTT NA NA TRBJ2-2 TRBV9
CASSPGQISGNTIYF TGTGCCAGCAGCCCTGGACAGATCTCTGGAAACACCATATATTTT NA NA TRBJ1-3 TRBV9
CAISGQIGSGNTIYF TGTGCCATCTCTGGACAGATAGGCTCTGGAAACACCATATATTTT NA NA TRBJ1-3 TRBV10-3
CASSHMNTEAFF TGTGCCAGCAGCCACATGAACACTGAAGCTTTCTTT NA NA TRBJ1-1 TRBV2
CASSYFRGGSGGNQPQHF TGTGCCAGCAGTTACTTCAGGGGCGGTTCGGGCGGCAATCAGCCCCAGCATTTT NA NA TRBJ1-5 TRBV6-2/TRBV6-3
CASSLHNRDRVAKNIQYF TGCGCCAGCAGTTTGCACAACCGGGACAGGGTAGCCAAAAACATTCAGTACTTC NA TRBD1 TRBJ2-4 TRBV5-1
CASTQGQGGPQPQHF TGTGCCAGCACCCAAGGACAGGGGGGTCCTCAGCCCCAGCATTTT NA TRBD1 TRBJ1-5 TRBV6-5
CASSFQVGPGANIQYF TGTGCCAGCAGCTTCCAGGTGGGCCCGGGGGCAAACATTCAGTACTTC NA NA TRBJ2-4 TRBV13